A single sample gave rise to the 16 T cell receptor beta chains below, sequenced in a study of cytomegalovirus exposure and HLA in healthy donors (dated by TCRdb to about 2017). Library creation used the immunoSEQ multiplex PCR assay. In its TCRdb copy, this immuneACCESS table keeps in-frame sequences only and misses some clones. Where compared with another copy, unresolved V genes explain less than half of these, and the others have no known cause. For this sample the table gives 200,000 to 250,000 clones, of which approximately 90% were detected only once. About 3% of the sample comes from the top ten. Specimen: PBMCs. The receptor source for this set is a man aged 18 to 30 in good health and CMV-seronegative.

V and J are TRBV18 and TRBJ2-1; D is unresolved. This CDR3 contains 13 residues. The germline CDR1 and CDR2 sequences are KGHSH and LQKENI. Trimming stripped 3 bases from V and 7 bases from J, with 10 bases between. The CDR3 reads CASSPRADNEQFF. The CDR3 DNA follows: TGTGCCAGCTCACCGCGTGCGGATAATGAGCAGTTCTTC. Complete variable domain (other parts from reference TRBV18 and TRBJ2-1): NAGVMQNPRHLVRRRGQEARLRCSPMKGHSHVYWYRQLPEEGLKFMVYLQKENIIDESGMPKERFSAEFPKEGPSILRIQQVVRGDSAAYFCASSPRADNEQFFGPGTRLTVL.

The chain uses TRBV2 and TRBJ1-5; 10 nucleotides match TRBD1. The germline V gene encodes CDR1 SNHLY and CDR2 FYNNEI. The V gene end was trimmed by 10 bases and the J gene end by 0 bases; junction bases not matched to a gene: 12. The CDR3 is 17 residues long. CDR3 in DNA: TGTGCCATAGGACAGGGGGTCCGCAATTATAGCAATCAGCCCCAGCATTTT. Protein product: CAIGQGVRNYSNQPQHF.

CDR3 DNA sequence: TGTGCCAGTAGTAAGCGGGAGGTTCTTTACGAGCAGTACTTC. The encoded protein is CASSKREVLYEQYF. V gene TRBV19 combines with J gene TRBJ2-7, with 9 bases identical to TRBD2. V was pared by 4 bases and J by 4 bases, with 5 bases of the junction left unmatched. CDR3 length: 14 amino acids. CDR1 and CDR2 from the germline V gene are LNHDA and SQIVND (reference sequence).

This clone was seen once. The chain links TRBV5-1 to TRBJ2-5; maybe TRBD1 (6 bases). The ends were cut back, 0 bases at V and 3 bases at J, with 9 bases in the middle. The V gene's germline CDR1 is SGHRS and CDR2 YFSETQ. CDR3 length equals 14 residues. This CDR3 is CASSLVGGEETQYF. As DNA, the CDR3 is TGCGCCAGCAGCTTGGTTGGGGGCGAAGAGACCCAGTACTTC.

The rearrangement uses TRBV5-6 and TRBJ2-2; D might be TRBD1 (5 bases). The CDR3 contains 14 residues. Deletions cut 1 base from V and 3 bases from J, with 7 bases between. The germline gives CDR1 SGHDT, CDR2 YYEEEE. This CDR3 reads CASSLRGYTGELFF. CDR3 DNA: TGTGCCAGCAGCTTGAGGGGTTACACCGGGGAGCTGTTTTTT.

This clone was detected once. The CDR3 reads CSVAESSYEQYF. As DNA, the CDR3 is TGCAGCGTTGCGGAGAGCTCCTACGAGCAGTACTTC. V is TRBV29-1 and J is TRBJ2-7, with D hard to call. Germline V gene data show CDR1 as SQVTM and CDR2 as ANQGSEA. The CDR3 contains 12 residues. V was cut by 4 bases and J by 0 bases, with 7 bases left in between.

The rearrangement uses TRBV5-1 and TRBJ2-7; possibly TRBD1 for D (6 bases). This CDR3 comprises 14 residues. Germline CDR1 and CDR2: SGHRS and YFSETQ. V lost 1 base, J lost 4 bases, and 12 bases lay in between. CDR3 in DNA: TGCGCCAGCAGCTTGCTACGGGACAAGTACGAGCAGTACTTC. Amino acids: CASSLLRDKYEQYF.

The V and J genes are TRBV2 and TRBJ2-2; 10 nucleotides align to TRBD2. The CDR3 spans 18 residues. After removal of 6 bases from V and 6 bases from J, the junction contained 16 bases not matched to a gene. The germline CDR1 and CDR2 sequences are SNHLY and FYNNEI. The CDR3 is CASSLLAGVSLYSGELFF. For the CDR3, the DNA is TGTGCCAGCAGCCTTCTAGCGGGAGTCAGTTTGTACTCCGGGGAGCTGTTTTTT.

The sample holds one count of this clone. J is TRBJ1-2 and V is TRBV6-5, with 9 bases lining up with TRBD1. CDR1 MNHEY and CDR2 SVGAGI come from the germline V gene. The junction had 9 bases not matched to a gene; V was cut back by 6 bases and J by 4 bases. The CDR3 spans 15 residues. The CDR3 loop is CASRGDRAQGYGYTF. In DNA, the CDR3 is TGTGCCAGCAGGGGGGACAGGGCTCAGGGCTATGGCTACACCTTC.

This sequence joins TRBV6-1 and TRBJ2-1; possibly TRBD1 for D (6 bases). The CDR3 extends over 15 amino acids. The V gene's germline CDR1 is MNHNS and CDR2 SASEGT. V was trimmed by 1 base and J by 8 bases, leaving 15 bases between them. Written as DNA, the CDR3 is TGTGCCAGCAGTGAAGAGCAGGGGTGGATCTATGAGCAGTTCTTC. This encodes CASSEEQGWIYEQFF.

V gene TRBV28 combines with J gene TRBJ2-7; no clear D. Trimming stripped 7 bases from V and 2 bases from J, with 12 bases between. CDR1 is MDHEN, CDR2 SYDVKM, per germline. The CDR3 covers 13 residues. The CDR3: CASMVERPYEQYF. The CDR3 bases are TGTGCCAGCATGGTCGAGCGCCCCTACGAGCAGTACTTC.

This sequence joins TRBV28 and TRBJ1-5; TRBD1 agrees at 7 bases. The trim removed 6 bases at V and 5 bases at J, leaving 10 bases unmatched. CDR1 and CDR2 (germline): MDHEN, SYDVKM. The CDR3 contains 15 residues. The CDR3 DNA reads TGTGCCAGCAGACGAGTTACAGGGGCCTATCAGCCCCAGCATTTT. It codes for CASRRVTGAYQPQHF.

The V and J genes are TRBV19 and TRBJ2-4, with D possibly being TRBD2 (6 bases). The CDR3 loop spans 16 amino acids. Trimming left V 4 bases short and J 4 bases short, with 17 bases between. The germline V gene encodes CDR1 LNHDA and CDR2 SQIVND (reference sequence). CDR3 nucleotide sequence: TGTGCCAGTAGTACCCTCCGTGACGGGAGTAAAAACATTCAGTACTTC. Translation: CASSTLRDGSKNIQYF.

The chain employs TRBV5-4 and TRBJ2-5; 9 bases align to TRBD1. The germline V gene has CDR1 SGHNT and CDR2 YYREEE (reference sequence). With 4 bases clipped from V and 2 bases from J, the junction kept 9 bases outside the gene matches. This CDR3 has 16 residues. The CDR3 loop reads CASSPPQGTGQETQYF. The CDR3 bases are TGTGCCAGCAGCCCCCCTCAGGGGACAGGGCAAGAGACCCAGTACTTC.

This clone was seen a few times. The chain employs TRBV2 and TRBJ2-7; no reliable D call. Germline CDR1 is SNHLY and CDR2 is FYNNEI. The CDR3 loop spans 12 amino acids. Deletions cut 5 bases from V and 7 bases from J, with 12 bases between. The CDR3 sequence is CASSQRLREQYF. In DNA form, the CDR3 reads TGTGCCAGCAGTCAAAGACTGAGAGAGCAGTACTTC. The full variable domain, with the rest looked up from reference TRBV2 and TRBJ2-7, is EPEVTQTPSHQVTQMGQEVILRCVPISNHLYFYWYRQILGQKVEFLVSFYNNEISEKSEIFDDQFSVERPDGSNFTLKIRSTKLEDSAMYFCASSQRLREQYFGPGTRLTVT.

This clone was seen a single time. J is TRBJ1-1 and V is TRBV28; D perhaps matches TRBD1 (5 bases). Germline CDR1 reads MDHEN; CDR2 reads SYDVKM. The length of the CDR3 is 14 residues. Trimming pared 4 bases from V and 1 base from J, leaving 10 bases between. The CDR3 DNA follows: TGTGCCAGCAGTTCAAGCGGGGGGAACACTGAAGCTTTCTTT. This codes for CASSSSGGNTEAFF. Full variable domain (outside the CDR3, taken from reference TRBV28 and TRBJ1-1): DVKVTQSSRYLVKRTGEKVFLECVQDMDHENMFWYRQDPGLGLRLIYFSYDVKMKEKGDIPEGYSVSREKKERFSLILESASTNQTSMYLCASSSSGGNTEAFFGQGTRLTVV.